Sequencing of this T cell receptor (beta chain) was carried out in a study of CD8 T cells in ankylosing spondylitis. Overall study findings and caveats: Earlier reports found some motif variants in synovial fluid and blood in reactive arthritis. Ankylosing spondylitis blood appeared to carry a characteristic TCR beta motif of under ten highly homologous variants. Clones tied to disease were said to be significantly enriched in matched ankylosing spondylitis synovial fluid.

This clonotype appeared a few times. Its specificity is not known. The junction differs from germline at one of its ends, possibly a read error. Library preparation for TCR beta used quantitative 5'-RACE with molecular barcodes. TCRdb re-analysed the 5' RACE reads in MiXCR, keeping a single row per CDR3 protein. This table has around 540,000 distinct CDR3 sequences, 10% to 15% appearing once. The CDR3 spans 14 residues. This clonotype was obtained from a male donor with ankylosing spondylitis. Sequencing used blood, either unsorted or a sorted T cell fraction (not recorded which). V gene TRBV12-3 or TRBV12-4 combines with J gene TRBJ1-3, with D perhaps matching TRBD1 (5 bases). The CDR3 loop is CASSLGGAGYTIYF. The CDR3, as DNA: TGTGCCAGCAGTTTAGGAGGGGCTGGATACACCATATATTTT.